Below are 30 T cell receptor beta chains sequenced from a single sample in a study of T cell changes during pregnancy in multiple sclerosis. Data came from immunoSEQ multiplex PCR; TCRdb stores just in-frame clones and leaves some out. The sample includes 45,000 to 50,000 clones, roughly nine tenths seen only once; the top ten take around 0.35%. The sample was CD4+ T cells from peripheral blood mononuclear cells, taken in the second trimester of pregnancy. Receptors were obtained from a female donor in good health, enrolled as a control in a pregnancy study.

CDR3 protein: CSVEPKGARNTEAFF. The CDR3 nucleotides are TGCAGCGTTGAACCCAAGGGGGCACGGAACACTGAAGCTTTCTTT. The rearrangement uses TRBV29-1 and TRBJ1-1; 7 bases are a match to TRBD1. This CDR3 comprises 15 residues. Per the germline V gene, CDR1 is SQVTM and CDR2 is ANQGSEA. With V trimmed by 2 bases and J by 1 base, 7 bases remained unmatched.

The V gene is TRBV29-1, the J gene TRBJ1-4, with a tentative D call TRBD1 (6 bases). The V end was cut by 4 bases, the J end by 8 bases, with 14 bases between. Germline values: CDR1 SQVTM, CDR2 ANQGSEA. CDR3 length equals 13 residues. CDR3 protein: CSVVGQPDEKLFF. The CDR3 DNA sequence: TGCAGCGTTGTAGGACAGCCTGACGAAAAACTGTTTTTT.

This sequence joins TRBV4-3 and TRBJ2-4; 12 bases are shared with TRBD2. V trimming: 2 bases; J trimming: 1 base; junction bases outside the gene matches: 9. The CDR3 is 19 residues long. Germline CDR1 reads LGHNA; CDR2 reads YSLEER. Written as DNA, the CDR3 is TGCGCCAGCAGCCAACGACTAGCGGGGGAGGTCGGGGCCAAAAACATTCAGTACTTC. Its translation is CASSQRLAGEVGAKNIQYF.

The DNA for the CDR3 is TGTGCCATCAGTGAGTCGACTCTTGGTCCCTTTAACTATGGCTACACCTTC. It codes for CAISESTLGPFNYGYTF. V gene TRBV10-3 combines with J gene TRBJ1-2; D not certain. Germline assignment: CDR1 ENHRY and CDR2 SYGVKD. Trimming removed 0 bases at V and 1 base at J, with 15 bases between. The length of the CDR3 is 17 residues.

This chain connects TRBV6-5 to TRBJ2-5; the match to TRBD2 covers 7 bases. Germline-derived CDR1 and CDR2 are MNHEY and SVGAGI. Trimming at V came to 2 bases and at J to 3 bases, leaving 3 bases not matched to a gene. The CDR3 is 14 residues long. The CDR3 DNA follows: TGTGCCAGCAGTTACAGCCTAGCGGAAGAGACCCAGTACTTC. Its protein product is CASSYSLAEETQYF.

This chain uses TRBV30 with TRBJ1-2; weak D call: TRBD1 (5 bases). In germline, CDR1 is GTSNPN, CDR2 SVGIG (reference sequence). CDR3 length: 11 amino acids. The germline V and J ends were trimmed by 7 bases and 8 bases, with 14 bases remaining between them. CDR3: CAFTGPGGYTF. DNA of the CDR3: TGTGCCTTTACAGGACCGGGCGGCTACACCTTC.

The chain is built from TRBV30 and TRBJ1-1; possible D gene TRBD1, 6 bases. V dropped 3 bases and J dropped 1 base, with 15 bases sitting between them. The CDR3 is made up of 15 amino acids. The germline gives CDR1 GTSNPN, CDR2 SVGIG (reference sequence). The CDR3 loop is CAWSQPGHSNTEAFF. CDR3 nucleotides: TGTGCCTGGAGCCAGCCGGGACATTCGAACACTGAAGCTTTCTTT.

This sequence joins TRBV6-1 and TRBJ1-1; D remains unclear. With 5 bases removed from V and 1 base from J, the gap between germline ends came to 11 bases. The germline V gene has CDR1 MNHNS and CDR2 SASEGT. CDR3 length: 14 amino acids. Written as DNA, the CDR3 is TGTGCCAGCAGTCAAGGGTGGGCGAACACTGAAGCTTTCTTT. Its translation is CASSQGWANTEAFF.

The chain uses TRBV30 and TRBJ2-7; the match to TRBD2 covers 9 bases. Germline assignment: CDR1 GTSNPN and CDR2 SVGIG (reference sequence). V was pared by 3 bases and J by 4 bases, with 7 bases of the junction left unmatched. The CDR3 contains 14 residues. This CDR3 is CAWSRTSGRYEQYF. CDR3 bases: TGTGCCTGGAGCCGCACTAGCGGGCGATACGAGCAGTACTTC.

The chain has TRBV9 and TRBJ2-1, with a weak D call TRBD2 (5 bases). This CDR3 comprises 15 residues. The V and J ends lost 4 bases and 6 bases respectively, with 17 bases between them. Germline lookup yields CDR1 SGDLS and CDR2 YYNGEE. DNA of the CDR3: TGTGCCAGCAGCACGAACGGGGTCCGCGGCAATGAGCAGTTCTTC. Its translation is CASSTNGVRGNEQFF. Combining the CDR3 with reference TRBV9 and TRBJ2-1 gives the whole variable domain DSGVTQTPKHLITATGQRVTLRCSPRSGDLSVYWYQQSLDQGLQFLIQYYNGEERAKGNILERFSAQQFPDLHSELNLSSLELGDSALYFCASSTNGVRGNEQFFGPGTRLTVL.

This chain uses TRBV9 with TRBJ1-2, with 7 bases matching TRBD1. The V and J ends lost 3 bases and 0 bases, in that order; junction bases with no gene match: 5. The CDR3 has 15 amino acids. The V gene's germline CDR1 is SGDLS and CDR2 YYNGEE. Here the CDR3 DNA reads TGTGCCAGCAGCGCCGGGACAGTAGCTAACTATGGCTACACCTTC. This translates into CASSAGTVANYGYTF.

This clone is medium-sized (0.01 to 0.1%) within its sample. This chain joins TRBV7-2 and TRBJ1-1; D not resolved. The V gene lost 7 bases and the J gene lost 1 base, with 10 bases spanning the gap. CDR3 length equals 13 residues. Germline-derived CDR1 and CDR2 are SGHTA and FQGNSA. CDR3 sequence (DNA): TGTGCCAGCATAGGCTACAGGAACACTGAAGCTTTCTTT. As protein: CASIGYRNTEAFF.

The chain joins TRBV15 to TRBJ1-1; D unresolved. Germline CDR1 LNHNV, CDR2 YYDKDF (reference sequence). The CDR3 spans 14 residues. Trimming left V 7 bases short and J 4 bases short, with 16 bases between. The CDR3 DNA sequence: TGTGCCACCACCCTCATCCCAACAACCACTGAAGCTTTCTTT. Translation gives CATTLIPTTTEAFF.

This clone occurred once. The genes are TRBV5-1 and TRBJ2-3; D perhaps matches TRBD1 (5 bases). V lost 1 base, J lost 2 bases, and 8 bases lay in between. Looked up from germline, CDR1 is SGHRS and CDR2 is YFSETQ. This CDR3 contains 14 residues. Written as DNA, the CDR3 is TGCGCCAGCAGCTTGCGACAGATCACAGATACGCAGTATTTT. Amino acids: CASSLRQITDTQYF.

The chain couples TRBV27 to TRBJ1-4; the match to TRBD1 covers 8 bases. J lost 8 bases, V lost 2 bases, and 25 bases had no gene match. CDR1 and CDR2 from the germline V gene are MNHEY and SMNVEV (reference sequence). This CDR3 has 21 amino acids. DNA of the CDR3: TGTGCCAGCAGTTTAGAGCCCCCCGGGAAGGACAGGGCCCCCGGTGGCGAAAAACTGTTTTTT. It encodes CASSLEPPGKDRAPGGEKLFF.

This chain joins TRBV30 and TRBJ2-1; 7 bases are shared with TRBD1. The V segment lost 1 base and the J segment 9 bases; nucleotides outside the gene matches: 0. Germline V gives CDR1 GTSNPN, CDR2 SVGIG (reference sequence). The CDR3 contains 11 residues. The CDR3 DNA reads TGTGCCTGGAGTGCAGGGGGTGAGCAGTTCTTC. Translation gives CAWSAGGEQFF.

The rearrangement joins TRBV6-6 to TRBJ1-5; 10 bases line up with TRBD1. CDR3 length equals 16 residues. Losses at the gene ends were 2 bases for V and 3 bases for J; bases not matched to a gene: 4. Germline V gene lookup returns CDR1 MNHNY and CDR2 SVGAGI (reference sequence). As DNA, the CDR3 is TGTGCCAGCAGTTACACGACAGGGGGCCACAATCAGCCCCAGCATTTT. Its protein product is CASSYTTGGHNQPQHF.

The chain combines TRBV5-1 with TRBJ2-5, with 8 bases matching TRBD1. This CDR3 spans 15 amino acids. V dropped 4 bases and J dropped 2; count of bases not matched to a gene: 7. Germline loops: CDR1 SGHRS, CDR2 YFSETQ. CDR3 coding DNA: TGCGCCAGCAGCCGCACGACAGGGGTTCAAGAGACCCAGTACTTC. This sequence encodes CASSRTTGVQETQYF.

A single count supports this clone. The rearrangement uses TRBV4-2 and TRBJ1-4, with a tentative D call TRBD1 (5 bases). CDR1 and CDR2 (germline): LGHNA, YNFKEQ. This CDR3 has 15 amino acids. The germline V and J ends were trimmed by 2 bases and 0 bases, with 7 bases remaining between them. The chain's CDR3 is CASSQYRTTNEKLFF. CDR3 nucleotide sequence: TGTGCCAGCAGCCAATACAGGACAACTAATGAAAAACTGTTTTTT.

There are a few counts of this clone. The CDR3 region is CASGTDYGYTF. CDR3 in DNA: TGTGCCAGCGGAACAGACTATGGCTACACCTTC. The chain couples TRBV5-6 to TRBJ1-2, with no clear D. Germline values: CDR1 SGHDT, CDR2 YYEEEE. The CDR3 is made up of 11 amino acids. V was trimmed by 7 bases and J by 3 bases, leaving 7 bases between them.

V and J are TRBV7-3 and TRBJ1-5; D is uncertain. The CDR3 covers 13 residues. The V and J ends lost 2 bases and 5 bases respectively, with 7 bases between them. Germline assignment: CDR1 SGHTA and CDR2 FQGTGA. The CDR3 reads CASSLVADQPQHF. CDR3 bases: TGTGCCAGCAGCTTAGTGGCAGATCAGCCCCAGCATTTT. The full variable domain, its missing parts supplied by reference TRBV7-3 and TRBJ1-5, is GAGVSQTPSNKVTEKGKYVELRCDPISGHTALYWYRQSLGQGPEFLIYFQGTGAADDSGLPNDRFFAVRPEGSVSTLKIQRTERGDSAVYLCASSLVADQPQHFGDGTRLSIL.

The chain links TRBV14 to TRBJ1-6; D is possibly TRBD1 (6 bases). The CDR3 has 15 amino acids. From germline, CDR1 is SGHDN and CDR2 FVKESK. Between the trimmed V and J ends, which lost 0 bases and 7 bases, there was a span of 10 bases. CDR3 coding DNA: TGTGCCAGCAGCCAAGAACGCCAGGGGAATTCACCCCTCCACTTT. It is translated as CASSQERQGNSPLHF. The whole variable domain, filled in from reference TRBV14 and TRBJ1-6, reads EAGVTQFPSHSVIEKGQTVTLRCDPISGHDNLYWYRRVMGKEIKFLLHFVKESKQDESGMPNNRFLAERTGGTYSTLKVQPAELEDSGVYFCASSQERQGNSPLHFGNGTRLTVT.

The V and J genes are TRBV12-5 and TRBJ1-1; D remains unclear. Trimming shortened V by 0 bases and J by 0 bases, and 14 bases separated the two germline ends. Per germline, CDR1 LGHNT and CDR2 FRNRAP. The CDR3 contains 17 residues. The CDR3 coding sequence is TGTGCTAGTGGTTTGGTAGGGCGCGGGCTGTTGAACACTGAAGCTTTCTTT. Its protein is CASGLVGRGLLNTEAFF.

The chain links TRBV25-1 to TRBJ1-2; D call uncertain. There are 15 residues in the CDR3. V lost 3 bases and J 2 bases, leaving 13 bases between the germline ends. Germline-derived CDR1 and CDR2 are MGHDK and SYGVNS. CDR3 in DNA: TGTGCCAGCAGTGATGCGGGGTCGACCAACTATGGCTACACCTTC. Amino acids: CASSDAGSTNYGYTF.

Only one count was recorded for this clone. This rearrangement joins TRBV5-1 to TRBJ1-1; maybe TRBD1 (6 bases). CDR3 length: 15 residues. From germline, CDR1 is SGHRS and CDR2 YFSETQ. Trimming pared 2 bases from V and 5 bases from J, leaving 16 bases between. The CDR3 loop reads CASSFWGGRGTEAFF. The CDR3 nucleotides are TGCGCCAGCAGCTTTTGGGGGGGGCGAGGGACTGAAGCTTTCTTT.

The J gene is TRBJ1-2, the V gene TRBV7-2, with a weak D call TRBD1 (5 bases). The CDR3 totals 12 residues. Trimming removed 4 bases from V and 6 bases from J, with 9 bases in between. Germline V lookup: CDR1 SGHTA, CDR2 FQGNSA. CDR3 in amino acids: CASSSAGNGYTF. CDR3 coding DNA: TGTGCCAGCAGCTCCGCAGGGAATGGCTACACCTTC.

The chain recombines TRBV6-5 with TRBJ1-2, with 7 bases lining up with TRBD1. Germline V gives CDR1 MNHEY, CDR2 SVGAGI. The length of the CDR3 is 14 residues. Unmatched junction bases numbered 3, after V lost 2 bases and J lost 3 bases. CDR3 region: CASSYHQGDYGYTF. The CDR3, as DNA: TGTGCCAGCAGTTACCATCAGGGGGACTATGGCTACACCTTC.

The rearrangement links TRBV9 to TRBJ2-5; tentatively, D is TRBD2 (6 bases). Trimming shortened V by 4 bases and J by 4 bases, and 20 bases separated the two germline ends. The germline V gene has CDR1 SGDLS and CDR2 YYNGEE. The CDR3 contains 16 residues. CDR3 amino acids: CASSPGGTLVGETQYF. The CDR3 DNA reads TGTGCCAGCAGCCCCGGGGGAACCCTGGTGGGAGAGACCCAGTACTTC.

V and J are TRBV4-1 and TRBJ1-1; D is unresolved. Germline V CDR1 and CDR2: MGHRA, YSYEKL. This CDR3 is 14 amino acids long. Deletions cut 2 bases from V and 1 base from J, with 8 bases between. CDR3 DNA sequence: TGCGCCAGCAGCCAACCGACAAGGAACACTGAAGCTTTCTTT. Translating gives CASSQPTRNTEAFF.

The chain combines TRBV4-2 with TRBJ2-3; 10 bases line up with TRBD2. The CDR3 contains 16 residues. With V trimmed by 7 bases and J by 2 bases, 9 bases remained unmatched. The germline CDR1 and CDR2 sequences are LGHNA and YNFKEQ. The CDR3, as DNA: TGTGCCAGCACCAGCAACGGACTAGCGGTCACAGATACGCAGTATTTT. Encoded protein: CASTSNGLAVTDTQYF.